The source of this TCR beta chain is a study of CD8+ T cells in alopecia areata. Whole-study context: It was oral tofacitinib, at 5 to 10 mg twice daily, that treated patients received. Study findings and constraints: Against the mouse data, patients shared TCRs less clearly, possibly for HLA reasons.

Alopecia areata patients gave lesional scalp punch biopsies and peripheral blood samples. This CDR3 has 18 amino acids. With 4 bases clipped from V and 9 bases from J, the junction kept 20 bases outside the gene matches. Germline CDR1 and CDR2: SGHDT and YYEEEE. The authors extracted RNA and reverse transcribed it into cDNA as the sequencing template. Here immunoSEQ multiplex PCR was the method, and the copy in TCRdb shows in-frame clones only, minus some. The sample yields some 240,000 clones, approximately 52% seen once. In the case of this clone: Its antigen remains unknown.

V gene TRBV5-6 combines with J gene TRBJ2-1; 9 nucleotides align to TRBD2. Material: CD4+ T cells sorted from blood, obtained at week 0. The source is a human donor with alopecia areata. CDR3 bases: TGTGCCAGCAGCCCCCAGGGTCTAGCGGGGACCATTATAGGTGAGCAGTTCTTC. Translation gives CASSPQGLAGTIIGEQFF.